Following are 5 T cell receptor beta chains from one sample sequenced in a study of CD8+ T cells in alopecia areata. The authors extracted RNA and reverse transcribed it into cDNA as the sequencing template. Repertoires were generated with immunoSEQ multiplex PCR, while TCRdb's copy carries only in-frame clones and drops some. The table includes 200,000 to 250,000 clones, under 75% detected once. Treatment meaning: oral pan-JAK inhibitor, 5-10 mg twice daily. Sequencing was performed on CD4+ T cells sorted from blood, taken at week 4, from a patient treated with tofacitinib. The origin of the receptors is a human donor with alopecia areata.

This chain uses TRBV6-1 with TRBJ1-1; D gene uncertain. Trimming cost V 5 bases and J 7 bases, with 11 bases left between them. CDR1 MNHNS and CDR2 SASEGT come from the germline V gene. The CDR3 totals 12 residues. The DNA of the CDR3 is TGTGCCAGCAGTCAGACGGGTCGTGAAGCTTTCTTT. It yields the protein CASSQTGREAFF.

In DNA form, the CDR3 reads TGTGCCAGCAGTCCCCGGGCCCCCCAAGAGACCCAGTACTTC. This gives the protein CASSPRAPQETQYF. The chain carries TRBV6-6 and TRBJ2-5; no firm D call. The ends were cut back, 5 bases at V and 1 base at J, with 11 bases in the middle. This CDR3 is built from 14 residues. The germline V gene has CDR1 MNHNY and CDR2 SVGAGI (reference sequence).

The chain carries TRBV18 and TRBJ1-2, with a tentative D call TRBD1 (5 bases). Germline assignment: CDR1 KGHSH and CDR2 LQKENI. Trimming took 1 base from V and 5 from J, leaving 8 bases between them. The CDR3 contains 13 residues. CDR3 region: CASSPQGYYGYTF. As DNA, the CDR3 is TGTGCCAGCTCACCACAGGGGTATTATGGCTACACCTTC.

The chain combines TRBV6-5 with TRBJ2-3; D unresolved. The length of the CDR3 is 11 residues. V shed 5 bases and J shed 4 bases, with 4 bases lying between them. CDR1 is MNHEY and CDR2 is SVGAGI in the germline V gene. This CDR3 is CASSQSDTQYF. The DNA for the CDR3 is TGTGCCAGCAGTCAATCAGATACGCAGTATTTT.

This chain connects TRBV2 to TRBJ2-5, with 9 bases lining up with TRBD1. The germline V gene has CDR1 SNHLY and CDR2 FYNNEI. CDR3 length: 15 amino acids. The ends lost 0 bases at V and 5 bases at J; junction bases unmatched: 4. CDR3 in amino acids: CASSEANRGRETQYF. The CDR3 bases are TGTGCCAGCAGTGAAGCTAACAGGGGGCGGGAGACCCAGTACTTC.